This T cell receptor (beta chain) originates from a study of blood T cell repertoires in COVID-19. About the study: The study counted Cohort 3 donors as recovered given two negative PCRs, clearance, or symptom resolution. Samples came from the United States, Italy and Spain, spanning acute and convalescent COVID-19.

Original data processing: By means of reference gene primer amplification, nucleated cell counts were estimated. Libraries were prepared by immunoSEQ multiplex PCR; TCRdb keeps only in-frame clonotypes and omits some of them. V and J calls and clone size are as listed in that table; D and trimming were resolved from the DNA. Here the sample spans approximately 360,000 clones, around 87% being singletons. V was clipped by 5 bases and J by 4 bases, with 13 bases between them. The CDR3 extends over 14 amino acids. Looked up from germline, CDR1 is SGHAT and CDR2 is FQNNGV. Clinical histories supplied by participants themselves formed the basis of cohort assignment.

The origin of this receptor is a middle-aged man in a cohort exposed to, infected with or recovered from COVID-19 (not recorded which). V gene TRBV11-2 combines with J gene TRBJ2-3, with D perhaps TRBD1 (6 bases). What was sequenced was PBMCs or T cells enriched from blood (not recorded which). The CDR3: CASSNQTGADTQYF. In nucleotides, the CDR3 is TGTGCCAGCAGCAACCAGACAGGCGCAGATACGCAGTATTTT. The full variable domain, completed using reference TRBV11-2 and TRBJ2-3, is EAGVAQSPRYKIIEKRQSVAFWCNPISGHATLYWYQQILGQGPKLLIQFQNNGVVDDSQLPKDRFSAERLKGVDSTLKIQPAKLEDSAVYLCASSNQTGADTQYFGPGTRLTVL.